The 16 T cell receptor beta chains reported below all come from one sample, sequenced in a study of blood T cell repertoires in COVID-19. Generated by immunoSEQ multiplex PCR, the TCRdb table keeps only in-frame clones and is missing some. The data contain fewer than 350,000 clones, 75% to 95% of them singletons. Sequences were obtained from peripheral blood. The receptors stem from a woman in her thirties with COVID-19, enrolled during active disease.

The chain is built from TRBV6-5 and TRBJ2-3, with 7 nucleotides matching TRBD2. The trim removed 7 bases at V and 4 bases at J, leaving 8 bases unmatched. There are 14 residues in the CDR3. From germline, CDR1 is MNHEY and CDR2 SVGAGI. The CDR3 nucleotides read TGTGCCAGCACCTCCAGGACTAGGGCAGATACGCAGTATTTT. Its protein product is CASTSRTRADTQYF.

The chain uses TRBV20-1 and TRBJ1-3; 8 bases are shared with TRBD1. This CDR3 is 13 amino acids long. The V gene's germline CDR1 is DFQATT and CDR2 SNEGSKA (reference sequence). V was pared by 3 bases and J by 8 bases, with 6 bases of the junction left unmatched. CDR3 loop: CSASNQGAYTIYF. The CDR3 region has the DNA TGCAGTGCTAGTAACCAGGGGGCTTACACCATATATTTT.

J is TRBJ2-1 and V is TRBV7-9, with a possible D match to TRBD2 (5 bases). CDR1 and CDR2 (germline): SEHNR, FQNEAQ (reference sequence). The CDR3 contains 13 residues. Trimming stripped 1 base from V and 15 bases from J, with 16 bases between. Written as DNA, the CDR3 is TGTGCCAGCAGCTTAGGAGGGCAGGCCCCGGGGTTCTTC. Encoded protein: CASSLGGQAPGFF.

The genes are TRBV29-1 and TRBJ2-7; weak D call: TRBD1 (5 bases). The CDR3 runs 13 residues. V lost 7 bases to trimming and J lost 3 bases, with 16 bases between them. Per germline, CDR1 SQVTM and CDR2 ANQGSEA. The CDR3 spells CSASDTPNYEQYF. The CDR3 DNA sequence: TGCAGCGCTTCGGACACGCCGAACTACGAGCAGTACTTC.

The V and J genes are TRBV30 and TRBJ1-6; D is possibly TRBD1 (6 bases). V was trimmed by 2 bases and J by 9 bases, leaving 17 bases between them. The germline V gene has CDR1 GTSNPN and CDR2 SVGIG (reference sequence). This CDR3 region has 15 residues. CDR3 in amino acids: CAWSPKGGGTSPLHF. CDR3 coding DNA: TGTGCCTGGAGTCCCAAGGGGGGGGGAACTTCACCCCTCCACTTT.

V and J are TRBV19 and TRBJ1-1; D possibly corresponds to TRBD1 (6 bases). CDR3 length equals 15 residues. Trimming stripped 4 bases from V and 0 bases from J, with 12 bases between. Looked up from germline, CDR1 is LNHDA and CDR2 is SQIVND (reference sequence). The CDR3 sequence: CASSTTGPLNTEAFF. CDR3 DNA: TGTGCCAGTAGTACCACAGGGCCCCTGAACACTGAAGCTTTCTTT.

The rearrangement uses TRBV5-5 and TRBJ1-5, with no clear D. The CDR3 spans 13 residues. The germline V gene encodes CDR1 SGHKS and CDR2 YYEKEE (reference sequence). Trimming shortened V by 5 bases and J by 4 bases, and 10 bases separated the two germline ends. CDR3 bases: TGTGCCAGCAGACCAAACAGAAATCAGCCCCAGCATTTT. Its protein is CASRPNRNQPQHF.

V usage is TRBV9 and J usage is TRBJ1-6; no firm D call. This CDR3 spans 14 amino acids. The V end was cut by 3 bases, the J end by 10 bases, with 14 bases between. CDR1 is SGDLS and CDR2 is YYNGEE in the germline V gene. The CDR3 coding sequence is TGTGCCAGCAGCGCCAGCTCTAGTAGGTCACCCCTCCACTTT. Amino acid sequence: CASSASSSRSPLHF.

The chain combines TRBV11-2 with TRBJ2-7, with D possibly TRBD1 on 8 matching bases. Trimming left V 4 bases short and J 2 bases short, with 15 bases between. The germline V gene has CDR1 SGHAT and CDR2 FQNNGV. The CDR3 is made up of 15 amino acids. The CDR3 region is CASSWTGRVTYEQYF. CDR3 nucleotides: TGTGCCAGCAGCTGGACAGGGAGGGTTACCTACGAGCAGTACTTC. Full variable domain (rest looked up from reference TRBV11-2 and TRBJ2-7): EAGVAQSPRYKIIEKRQSVAFWCNPISGHATLYWYQQILGQGPKLLIQFQNNGVVDDSQLPKDRFSAERLKGVDSTLKIQPAKLEDSAVYLCASSWTGRVTYEQYFGPGTRLTVT.

The CDR3 region has the DNA TGTGCCAGCAGCCTAAGACAGGGGTCCACTGAAGCTTTCTTT. It codes for CASSLRQGSTEAFF. This chain uses TRBV7-8 with TRBJ1-1, with 8 bases that match TRBD1. V was clipped by 5 bases and J by 4 bases; unmatched bases: 6. The CDR3 sequence is 14 residues long. From germline, CDR1 is SGHVS and CDR2 FQNEAQ. Complete variable domain (other parts from reference TRBV7-8 and TRBJ1-1): GAGVSQSPRYKVAKRGQDVALRCDPISGHVSLFWYQQALGQGPEFLTYFQNEAQLDKSGLPSDRFFAERPEGSVSTLKIQRTQQEDSAVYLCASSLRQGSTEAFFGQGTRLTVV.

The chain has TRBV4-1 and TRBJ2-7, with TRBD1 matching 9 bases. Germline V gene sequence: CDR1 MGHRA, CDR2 YSYEKL. J was trimmed by 1 base and V by 0 bases; bases with no gene match: 7. The CDR3 contains 17 residues. CDR3 sequence reads: CASSQDRLGTGSYEQYF. The CDR3 nucleotides are TGCGCCAGCAGCCAAGATCGCCTCGGGACAGGGTCCTACGAGCAGTACTTC.

The chain couples TRBV29-1 to TRBJ1-1; D gene unclear. Germline CDR1 reads SQVTM; CDR2 reads ANQGSEA. This CDR3 has 18 amino acids. V dropped 0 bases and J dropped 2 bases, with 22 bases sitting between them. This CDR3 reads CSVEDLGVGRNTNTEAFF. The CDR3 DNA reads TGCAGCGTTGAAGATCTTGGGGTCGGGAGGAACACTAACACTGAAGCTTTCTTT.

The chain has TRBV5-1 and TRBJ2-3, with TRBD2 matching 8 bases. Unmatched junction bases numbered 6, after V lost 3 bases and J lost 3 bases. The CDR3 sequence is 15 residues long. Germline assignment: CDR1 SGHRS and CDR2 YFSETQ. CDR3 sequence reads: CASSSPSGRTDTQYF. The CDR3 region has the DNA TGCGCCAGCAGCTCTCCAAGCGGGAGAACAGATACGCAGTATTTT.

This sequence joins TRBV7-9 and TRBJ1-3, with D perhaps TRBD1 (5 bases). V was pared by 5 bases and J by 1 base, with 9 bases between. This CDR3 is 14 amino acids long. The germline gives CDR1 SEHNR, CDR2 FQNEAQ (reference sequence). CDR3 region: CASSLGASGNTIYF. CDR3 DNA: TGTGCCAGCAGCCTAGGGGCGTCTGGAAACACCATATATTTT.

V usage is TRBV19 and J usage is TRBJ2-1, with D maybe TRBD2 (6 bases). The CDR3 spans 14 residues. The V end was cut by 9 bases, the J end by 0 bases, with 12 bases between. CDR1 and CDR2 from the germline V gene are LNHDA and SQIVND (reference sequence). Here the CDR3 DNA reads TGTGCCAGCAATATCGGGAGCTCCTACAATGAGCAGTTCTTC. Translated, it gives CASNIGSSYNEQFF.

The genes are TRBV19 and TRBJ2-1; TRBD2 matches at 11 bases. The V gene end was trimmed by 7 bases and the J gene end by 9 bases; junction bases not matched to a gene: 14. The CDR3 runs 16 residues. Germline loops: CDR1 LNHDA, CDR2 SQIVND (reference sequence). The CDR3 sequence: CASTSFLAGGQSEQFF. The DNA of the CDR3 is TGTGCCAGTACCTCTTTCCTAGCGGGAGGTCAGAGTGAGCAGTTCTTC. Drawing the rest from reference TRBV19 and TRBJ2-1, the complete variable domain is DGGITQSPKYLFRKEGQNVTLSCEQNLNHDAMYWYRQDPGQGLRLIYYSQIVNDFQKGDIAEGYSVSREKKESFPLTVTSAQKNPTAFYLCASTSFLAGGQSEQFFGPGTRLTVL.